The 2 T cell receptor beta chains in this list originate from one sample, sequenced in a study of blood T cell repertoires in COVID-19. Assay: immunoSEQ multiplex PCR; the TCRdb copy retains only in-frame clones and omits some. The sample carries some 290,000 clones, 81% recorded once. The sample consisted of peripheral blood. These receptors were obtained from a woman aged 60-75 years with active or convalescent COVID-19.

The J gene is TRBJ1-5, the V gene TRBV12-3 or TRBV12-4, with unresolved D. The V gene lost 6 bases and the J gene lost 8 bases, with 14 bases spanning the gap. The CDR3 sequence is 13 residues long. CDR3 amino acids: CASSLGWGEPQHF. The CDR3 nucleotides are TGTGCCAGCAGCCTTGGATGGGGAGAGCCCCAGCATTTT.

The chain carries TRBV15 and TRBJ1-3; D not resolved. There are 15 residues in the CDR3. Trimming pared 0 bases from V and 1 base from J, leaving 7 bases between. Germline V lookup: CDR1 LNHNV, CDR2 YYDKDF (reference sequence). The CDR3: CATSRDPGSGNTIYF. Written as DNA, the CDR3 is TGTGCCACCAGCAGAGATCCCGGTTCTGGAAACACCATATATTTT.